This TCR beta chain was recovered during a study of T cell responses to AZD1222 COVID-19 vaccine. Study-wide points: Baseline serology detected seropositivity in only a handful of AZD1222 recipients.

The CDR3 covers 15 residues. V lost 4 bases and J lost 6, with 16 bases in between. Germline lookup yields CDR1 SGDLS and CDR2 YYNGEE. Remarks on this clone: Antigen specificity is unknown.

Here immunoSEQ multiplex PCR was the method, and the copy in TCRdb shows in-frame clones only, minus some. Among approximately 110,000 clones listed, around 82% were seen once. This receptor was taken from an adult in good health. V and J are TRBV9 and TRBJ1-4, with unresolved D. This material consisted of peripheral blood, taken on day 0 of AZD1222 vaccination. The CDR3: CASSPRPGSDEKLFF. CDR3 nucleotide sequence: TGTGCCAGCAGCCCCCGACCTGGGTCGGATGAAAAACTGTTTTTT.